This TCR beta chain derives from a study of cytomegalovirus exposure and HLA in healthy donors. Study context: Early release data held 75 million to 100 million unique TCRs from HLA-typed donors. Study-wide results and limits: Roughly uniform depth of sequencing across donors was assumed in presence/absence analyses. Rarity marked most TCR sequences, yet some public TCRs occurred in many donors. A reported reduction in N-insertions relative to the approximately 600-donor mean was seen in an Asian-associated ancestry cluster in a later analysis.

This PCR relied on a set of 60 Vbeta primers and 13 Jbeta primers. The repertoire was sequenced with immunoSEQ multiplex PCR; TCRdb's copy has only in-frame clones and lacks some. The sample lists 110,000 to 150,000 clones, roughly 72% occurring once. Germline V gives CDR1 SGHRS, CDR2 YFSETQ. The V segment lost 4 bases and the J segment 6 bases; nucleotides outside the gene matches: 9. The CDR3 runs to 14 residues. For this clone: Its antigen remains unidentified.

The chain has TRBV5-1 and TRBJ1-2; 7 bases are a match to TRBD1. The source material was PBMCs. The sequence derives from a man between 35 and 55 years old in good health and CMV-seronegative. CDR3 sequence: CASSLGTVLHGYTF. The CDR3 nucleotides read TGCGCCAGCAGCCTAGGGACAGTCTTGCATGGCTACACCTTC.